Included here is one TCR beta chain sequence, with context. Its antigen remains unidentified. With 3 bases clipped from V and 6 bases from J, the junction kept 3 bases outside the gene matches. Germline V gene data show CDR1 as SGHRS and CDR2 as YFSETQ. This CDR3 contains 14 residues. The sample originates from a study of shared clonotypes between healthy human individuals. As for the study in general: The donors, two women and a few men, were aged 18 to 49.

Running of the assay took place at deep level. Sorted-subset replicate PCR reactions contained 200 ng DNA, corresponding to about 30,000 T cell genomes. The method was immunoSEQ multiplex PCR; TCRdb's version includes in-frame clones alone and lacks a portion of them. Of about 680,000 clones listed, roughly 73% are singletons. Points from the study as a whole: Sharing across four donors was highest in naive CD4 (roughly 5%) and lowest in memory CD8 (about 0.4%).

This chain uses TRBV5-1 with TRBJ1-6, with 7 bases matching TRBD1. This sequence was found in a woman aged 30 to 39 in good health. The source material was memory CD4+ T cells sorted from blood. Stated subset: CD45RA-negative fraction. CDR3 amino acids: CASSSRDSNSPLHF. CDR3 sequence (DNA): TGCGCCAGCAGCTCCCGGGACAGTAATTCACCCCTCCACTTT.